This T cell receptor beta chain was obtained from a study of blood T cells in healthy people across ages. It was with a sample-barcoded 5' primer and a J-beta primer mix that a second PCR of roughly 7 to 11 cycles was run. TCRdb fed the 5' RACE reads into MiXCR, producing one record per CDR3 protein. The sample records roughly 680,000 distinct CDR3 sequences, more than 45% being singletons. Sequenced sample: blood. The receptor was derived from a woman of 80 years or more in good health.

The CDR3: CASNKAGGNEQFF. CDR3 in DNA: TGTGCCAGCAACAAGGCAGGAGGGAATGAGCAGTTCTTC. V is TRBV2 and J is TRBJ2-1; D perhaps matches TRBD2 (6 bases). There are 13 residues in the CDR3. The germline gives CDR1 SNHLY, CDR2 FYNNEI. Trimming took 7 bases from V and 7 from J, leaving 14 bases between them. The entire variable domain, with the rest obtained from reference TRBV2 and TRBJ2-1, is as follows: EPEVTQTPSHQVTQMGQEVILRCVPISNHLYFYWYRQILGQKVEFLVSFYNNEISEKSEIFDDQFSVERPDGSNFTLKIRSTKLEDSAMYFCASNKAGGNEQFFGPGTRLTVL.